These 16 T cell receptor beta chains share one sample of origin, sequenced in a study of blood T cell repertoires in COVID-19. Method: immunoSEQ multiplex PCR; TCRdb's copy keeps in-frame clones and lacks some. Among some 160,000 clones, approximately 90% were seen once, and the ten largest hold roughly 4.5%. Sequenced: peripheral blood. The receptor source for this set is a man aged 18-30 years with COVID-19, enrolled during active disease.

This chain connects TRBV11-2 to TRBJ1-1, with D possibly matching TRBD1 (6 bases). Germline V gene lookup returns CDR1 SGHAT and CDR2 FQNNGV. This CDR3 has 14 residues. V lost 5 bases, J lost 0 bases, and 10 bases lay in between. The CDR3 reads CASSHSGVNTEAFF. The CDR3 DNA is TGTGCCAGCAGCCACTCAGGGGTGAACACTGAAGCTTTCTTT. Combining the CDR3 with reference TRBV11-2 and TRBJ1-1 gives the whole variable domain EAGVAQSPRYKIIEKRQSVAFWCNPISGHATLYWYQQILGQGPKLLIQFQNNGVVDDSQLPKDRFSAERLKGVDSTLKIQPAKLEDSAVYLCASSHSGVNTEAFFGQGTRLTVV.

The V call is TRBV27, the J call TRBJ2-1, with a tentative D call TRBD2 (5 bases). The V end was cut by 6 bases, the J end by 7 bases, with 10 bases between. Germline V gene lookup returns CDR1 MNHEY and CDR2 SMNVEV (reference sequence). This CDR3 region has 12 residues. The CDR3 sequence is CASRMGRNEQFF. The DNA for the CDR3 is TGTGCCAGCAGAATGGGGAGAAATGAGCAGTTCTTC.

The chain couples TRBV30 to TRBJ1-2; D perhaps matches TRBD1 (5 bases). V gave up 5 bases and J gave up 4 bases, with 26 bases separating them. Germline V lookup: CDR1 GTSNPN, CDR2 SVGIG (reference sequence). This CDR3 spans 17 amino acids. The CDR3 region is CAWVGVLGAGKGYGYTF. The CDR3 DNA reads as TGTGCCTGGGTAGGCGTCCTGGGTGCAGGGAAAGGCTATGGCTACACCTTC.

The chain recombines TRBV29-1 with TRBJ2-3; TRBD2 matches at 9 bases. Germline V gene lookup returns CDR1 SQVTM and CDR2 ANQGSEA. This CDR3 has 14 residues. Germline trimming cut 3 bases from V and 1 base from J; bases unmatched to any gene: 2. CDR3 residues: CSVEAGGGTDTQYF. The CDR3 bases are TGCAGCGTTGAGGCGGGAGGGGGCACAGATACGCAGTATTTT.

The chain uses TRBV27 and TRBJ2-2, with 10 bases aligning to TRBD2. The CDR3 covers 14 residues. Germline assignment: CDR1 MNHEY and CDR2 SMNVEV (reference sequence). Trimming removed 10 bases from V and 2 bases from J; junction bases left unmatched: 4. CDR3 coding DNA: TGTGCCACCAGGACTAGCGGAAACACCGGGGAGCTGTTTTTT. Protein: CATRTSGNTGELFF.

The chain carries TRBV15 and TRBJ1-2; 7 nucleotides agree with TRBD1. From germline, CDR1 is LNHNV and CDR2 YYDKDF (reference sequence). The CDR3 loop spans 14 amino acids. J gave up 5 bases and V 2 bases, and 5 bases lay outside the gene matches. The CDR3 DNA sequence: TGTGCCACCAGCAGACGGGACAGAACTTATGGCTACACCTTC. Protein: CATSRRDRTYGYTF.

The chain carries TRBV30 and TRBJ1-3, with 8 bases that match TRBD1. The V gene's germline CDR1 is GTSNPN and CDR2 SVGIG (reference sequence). V lost 1 base, J lost 0 bases, and 5 bases stayed unmatched. This CDR3 comprises 16 residues. CDR3 protein: CAWSAGTGGSGNTIYF. The CDR3, as DNA: TGTGCCTGGAGTGCGGGAACAGGGGGCTCTGGAAACACCATATATTTT.

The V gene is TRBV14, the J gene TRBJ2-4; D is ambiguous. The CDR3 totals 17 residues. Looked up from germline, CDR1 is SGHDN and CDR2 is FVKESK. The V and J ends lost 3 bases and 0 bases respectively, with 15 bases between them. The CDR3 protein is CASSQGSLWLAKNIQYF. The CDR3 DNA reads TGTGCCAGCAGCCAGGGCTCTCTCTGGTTAGCCAAAAACATTCAGTACTTC.

This chain joins TRBV20-1 and TRBJ2-7, with D possibly matching TRBD1 (5 bases). Germline loops: CDR1 DFQATT, CDR2 SNEGSKA (reference sequence). This CDR3 contains 13 residues. V was clipped by 5 bases and J by 2 bases, with 13 bases between them. CDR3 sequence (DNA): TGCAGTGCTCGTGGGGCAGTTGCCTACGAGCAGTACTTC. Translated, it gives CSARGAVAYEQYF.

The rearrangement links TRBV6-4 to TRBJ2-1, with 9 bases aligning to TRBD1. The CDR3 length is 15 residues. Germline CDR1 reads MRHNA; CDR2 reads SNTAGT. Trimming removed 4 bases from V and 6 bases from J; junction bases left unmatched: 7. The CDR3 loop reads CASSVTGGVINEQFF. DNA for the CDR3: TGTGCCAGCAGTGTGACAGGGGGAGTCATCAATGAGCAGTTCTTC.

In this sample, this clone turned up a few times. The chain carries TRBV11-2 and TRBJ2-3, with D tentatively TRBD2 (6 bases). Germline V gene lookup returns CDR1 SGHAT and CDR2 FQNNGV. This CDR3 has 15 amino acids. Trimming cost V 4 bases and J 2 bases, with 13 bases left between them. The CDR3 nucleotides read TGTGCCAGCAGCTGGAGGGAGAGAGCCACAGATACGCAGTATTTT. As protein: CASSWRERATDTQYF.

The chain combines TRBV10-3 with TRBJ2-7, with 8 bases that match TRBD1. With 6 bases clipped from V and 3 bases from J, the junction kept 4 bases outside the gene matches. The CDR3 covers 13 residues. Germline CDR1 ENHRY, CDR2 SYGVKD. The CDR3 sequence: CAIRTTGVYEQYF. In DNA form, the CDR3 reads TGTGCCATCAGGACGACAGGGGTCTACGAGCAGTACTTC.

The V and J genes are TRBV10-3 and TRBJ1-6; D ambiguous. The CDR3 length is 15 residues. CDR1 is ENHRY and CDR2 is SYGVKD in the germline V gene. Between the trimmed V and J ends, which lost 6 bases and 5 bases, there was a span of 14 bases. This CDR3 reads CAISVAGGNNSPLHF. CDR3 DNA: TGTGCCATCAGCGTCGCGGGAGGGAATAATTCACCCCTCCACTTT.

The CDR3 DNA is TGTGCCATCAGTGATCAGGGGAGCAATGAGCAGTTCTTC. Its protein is CAISDQGSNEQFF. This chain connects TRBV10-3 to TRBJ2-1, with D possibly TRBD1 on 6 matching bases. The ends were cut back, 3 bases at V and 6 bases at J, with 9 bases in the middle. CDR3 length equals 13 residues. Germline-derived CDR1 and CDR2 are ENHRY and SYGVKD.

The gene calls are TRBV28 and TRBJ1-2, with 7 bases matching TRBD1. The junction had 7 bases not matched to a gene; V was cut back by 5 bases and J by 7 bases. The CDR3 loop spans 13 amino acids. From germline, CDR1 is MDHEN and CDR2 SYDVKM. In DNA, the CDR3 is TGTGCCAGCAGTCTCACAGGGGTAGTTGGCTACACCTTC. Its translation is CASSLTGVVGYTF.

The CDR3: CASSFLTGGKSEQYF. CDR3 nucleotides: TGTGCCAGCAGCTTCCTGACAGGGGGCAAGAGCGAGCAGTACTTC. The rearrangement joins TRBV7-2 to TRBJ2-7; 10 bases agree with TRBD1. J gave up 6 bases and V 3 bases, and 8 bases lay outside the gene matches. CDR1 SGHTA and CDR2 FQGNSA come from the germline V gene. The CDR3 has 15 amino acids.